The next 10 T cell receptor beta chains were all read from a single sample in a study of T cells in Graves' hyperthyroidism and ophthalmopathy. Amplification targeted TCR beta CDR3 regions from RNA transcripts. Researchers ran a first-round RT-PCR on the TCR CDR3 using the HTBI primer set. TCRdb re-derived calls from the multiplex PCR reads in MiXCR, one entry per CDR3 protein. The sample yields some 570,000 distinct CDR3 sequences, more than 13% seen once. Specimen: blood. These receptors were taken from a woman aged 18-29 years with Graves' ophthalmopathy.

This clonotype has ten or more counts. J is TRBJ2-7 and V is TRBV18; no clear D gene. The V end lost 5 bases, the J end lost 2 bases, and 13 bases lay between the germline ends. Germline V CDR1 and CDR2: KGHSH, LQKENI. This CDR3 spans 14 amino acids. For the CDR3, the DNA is TGTGCCAGCTCAAAGAAGACAAGGACCTACGAGCAGTACTTC. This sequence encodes CASSKKTRTYEQYF.

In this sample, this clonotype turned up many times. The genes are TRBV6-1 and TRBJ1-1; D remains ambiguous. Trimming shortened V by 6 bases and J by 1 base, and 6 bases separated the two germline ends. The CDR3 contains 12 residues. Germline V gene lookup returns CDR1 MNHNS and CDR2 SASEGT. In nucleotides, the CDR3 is TGTGCCAGCAGGGTGGGGAACACTGAAGCTTTCTTT. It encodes CASRVGNTEAFF.

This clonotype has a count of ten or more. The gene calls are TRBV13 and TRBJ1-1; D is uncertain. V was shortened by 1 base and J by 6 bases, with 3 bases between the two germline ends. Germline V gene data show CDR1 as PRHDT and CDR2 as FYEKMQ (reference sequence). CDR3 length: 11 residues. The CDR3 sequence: CASSLDAEAFF. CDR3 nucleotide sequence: TGTGCCAGCAGCTTAGACGCTGAAGCTTTCTTT.

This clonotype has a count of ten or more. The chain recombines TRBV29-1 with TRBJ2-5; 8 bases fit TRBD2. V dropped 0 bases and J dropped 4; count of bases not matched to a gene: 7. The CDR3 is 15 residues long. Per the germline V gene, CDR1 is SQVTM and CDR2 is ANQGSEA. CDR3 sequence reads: CSVEEAREVRETQYF. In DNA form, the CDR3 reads TGCAGCGTTGAAGAGGCGCGGGAGGTCAGAGAGACCCAGTACTTC.

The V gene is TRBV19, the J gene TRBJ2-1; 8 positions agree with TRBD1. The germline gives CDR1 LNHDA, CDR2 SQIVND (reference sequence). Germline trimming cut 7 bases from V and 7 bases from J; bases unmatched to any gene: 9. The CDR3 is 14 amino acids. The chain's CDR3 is CASMEQGAPNEQFF. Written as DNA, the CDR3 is TGTGCCAGTATGGAGCAGGGGGCCCCGAATGAGCAGTTCTTC.

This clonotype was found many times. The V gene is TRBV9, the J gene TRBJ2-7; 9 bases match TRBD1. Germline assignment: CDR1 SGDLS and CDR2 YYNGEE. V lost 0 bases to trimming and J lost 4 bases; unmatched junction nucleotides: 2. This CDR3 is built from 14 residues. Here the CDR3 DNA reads TGTGCCAGCAGCGTAGGCGACAGGGGGTACGAGCAGTACTTC. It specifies CASSVGDRGYEQYF.

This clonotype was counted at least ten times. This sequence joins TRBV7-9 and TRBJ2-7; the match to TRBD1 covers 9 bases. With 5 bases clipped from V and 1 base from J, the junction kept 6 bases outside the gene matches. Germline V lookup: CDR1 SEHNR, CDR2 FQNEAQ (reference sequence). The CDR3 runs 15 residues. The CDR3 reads CASSPRQGESYEQYF. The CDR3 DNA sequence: TGTGCCAGCAGCCCCCGACAGGGGGAGTCCTACGAGCAGTACTTC.

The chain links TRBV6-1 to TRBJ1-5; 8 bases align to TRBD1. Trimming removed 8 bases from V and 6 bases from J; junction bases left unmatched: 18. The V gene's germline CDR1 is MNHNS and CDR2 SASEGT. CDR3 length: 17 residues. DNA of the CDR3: TGTGCCAGCGCACCCCACGGCAGTGCAGGGGGCGGTCAGCCCCAGCATTTT. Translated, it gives CASAPHGSAGGGQPQHF.

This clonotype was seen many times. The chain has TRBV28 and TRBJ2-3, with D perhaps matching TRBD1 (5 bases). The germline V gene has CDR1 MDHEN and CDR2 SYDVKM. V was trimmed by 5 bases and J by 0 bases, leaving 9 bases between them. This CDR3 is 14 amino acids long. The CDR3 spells CASSRGASTDTQYF. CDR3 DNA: TGTGCCAGCAGTAGGGGCGCAAGCACAGATACGCAGTATTTT.

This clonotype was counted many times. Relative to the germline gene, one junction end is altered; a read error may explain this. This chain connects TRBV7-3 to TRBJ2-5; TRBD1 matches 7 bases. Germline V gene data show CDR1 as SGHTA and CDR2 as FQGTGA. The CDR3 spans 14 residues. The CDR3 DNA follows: TGTGCCAGCAGTTTAACAGGGGACCAAGAGACCCAGTACTTC. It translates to CASSLTGDQETQYF.